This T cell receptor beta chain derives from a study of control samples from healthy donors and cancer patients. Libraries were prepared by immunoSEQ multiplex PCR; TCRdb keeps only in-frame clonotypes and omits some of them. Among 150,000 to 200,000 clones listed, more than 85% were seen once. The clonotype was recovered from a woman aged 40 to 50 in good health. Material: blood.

The CDR3: CASSFEANQPQHF. CDR3 DNA: TGTGCCAGCAGCTTTGAAGCAAATCAGCCCCAGCATTTT. The chain is built from TRBV7-9 and TRBJ1-5; no reliable D call. Germline-derived CDR1 and CDR2 are SEHNR and FQNEAQ (reference sequence). The CDR3 is 13 amino acids. V dropped 3 bases and J dropped 4 bases, with 7 bases sitting between them.